The 3 T cell receptor beta chains below come from one sample, sequenced in a study of cytomegalovirus exposure and HLA in healthy donors. Sequencing was performed with immunoSEQ multiplex PCR; in TCRdb, only in-frame clones are kept and a portion is missing. The sample contains about 65,000 clones, roughly 94% of which appear only once. The sample was PBMCs. These receptors came from a man younger than 35 in good health and CMV-seropositive.

The chain combines TRBV28 with TRBJ2-7; no reliable D call. Germline V lookup: CDR1 MDHEN, CDR2 SYDVKM. The CDR3 consists of 13 residues. The ends were cut back, 7 bases at V and 0 bases at J, with 10 bases in the middle. DNA of the CDR3: TGTGCCAGCACCTCCTGGAGCTCCTACGAGCAGTACTTC. The encoded protein is CASTSWSSYEQYF.

This clone was seen only once. The chain combines TRBV7-8 with TRBJ2-5; the D gene is possibly TRBD2 (5 bases). Deletions cut 5 bases from V and 4 bases from J, with 23 bases between. This CDR3 has 17 amino acids. The V gene's germline CDR1 is SGHVS and CDR2 FQNEAQ. CDR3 residues: CASSVRLWAQSGETQYF. Written as DNA, the CDR3 is TGTGCCAGCAGCGTAAGGTTGTGGGCTCAAAGCGGAGAGACCCAGTACTTC.

The chain uses TRBV29-1 and TRBJ1-4; D gene uncertain. The CDR3 is 14 residues long. Germline V gene sequence: CDR1 SQVTM, CDR2 ANQGSEA. Between the trimmed V and J ends, which lost 3 bases and 0 bases, there was a span of 8 bases. The CDR3 region is CSVDIPATNEKLFF. CDR3 DNA sequence: TGCAGCGTTGATATTCCTGCAACTAATGAAAAACTGTTTTTT.